This T cell receptor beta chain is from a study of T-cell memory formation after mild COVID-19. On the study more broadly: Most TCR clusters belonged to a single donor.

The CDR3 length is 17 residues. Unmatched junction bases numbered 11, after V lost 6 bases and J lost 1 base. The germline V gene has CDR1 SGHVS and CDR2 FNYEAQ. There are a few counts of this clonotype. Its antigen is currently unknown. TCRdb independently ran MiXCR on the 5' RACE reads; one entry per CDR3 protein. The table lists around 200,000 distinct CDR3 sequences, about a fifth of them singletons. Study-wide findings and caveats: Day 15 to 85 contracting clones showed balanced CD4/CD8; later expanders leaned CD4+. Largely, contracting CD4+ clones fell within CM and EM, and contracting CD8+ clones within EMRA. Within pre-infection memory, some responding clones were found, suggesting cross-reactive memory joined.

Source material: PBMCs or a T cell subset sorted from them (not recorded which). This clonotype originated in an adult woman who had mild COVID-19 (a few samples of this study predate the infection). Cell type and time point are not known. This chain joins TRBV7-6 and TRBJ2-1, with TRBD1 matching 8 bases. The CDR3 protein is CASSFPGGGMSYNEQFF. CDR3 DNA sequence: TGTGCCAGCAGTTTTCCAGGGGGCGGGATGTCCTACAATGAGCAGTTCTTC.